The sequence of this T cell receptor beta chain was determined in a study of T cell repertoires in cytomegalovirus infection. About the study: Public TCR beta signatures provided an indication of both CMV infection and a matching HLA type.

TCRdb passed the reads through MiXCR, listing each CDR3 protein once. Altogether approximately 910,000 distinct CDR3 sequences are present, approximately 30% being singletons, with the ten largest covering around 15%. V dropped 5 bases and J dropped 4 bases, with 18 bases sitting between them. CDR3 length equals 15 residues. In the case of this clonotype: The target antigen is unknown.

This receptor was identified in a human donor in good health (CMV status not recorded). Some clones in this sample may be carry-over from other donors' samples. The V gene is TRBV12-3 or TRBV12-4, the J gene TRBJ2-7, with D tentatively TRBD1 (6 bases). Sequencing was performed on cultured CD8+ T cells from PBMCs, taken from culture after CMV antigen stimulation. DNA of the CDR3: TGTGCCAGCAGTCTCGCGGAACAGGGCAAATACGAGCAGTACTTC. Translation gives CASSLAEQGKYEQYF.